Listed here is a single T cell receptor beta chain. Its antigen is not known. The entry originates in a study of Tregs in tolerant kidney transplant recipients. Repertoires were generated with immunoSEQ multiplex PCR, while TCRdb's copy carries only in-frame clones and drops some. The sample gives just over 30,000 clones, 82% of which show up once; 2% to 2.5% is in the top ten. V was cut by 4 bases and J by 2 bases, with 9 bases left in between. Germline CDR1 and CDR2: SGHKS and YYEKEE (reference sequence). The CDR3 is made up of 13 amino acids. The receptor comes from a human donor in good health. Specimen: Tregs from blood cultured with allogeneic cells. The J gene is TRBJ2-5, the V gene TRBV5-5, with D possibly called TRBD1 or TRBD2 (5 bases each). The CDR3 sequence is CASSPGPQETQYF. The DNA of the CDR3 is TGTGCCAGCAGCCCGGGACCGCAAGAGACCCAGTACTTC.